The rows below give T cell receptor beta chains drawn from one sample of a study of T cell changes during pregnancy in multiple sclerosis. Repertoires were generated with immunoSEQ multiplex PCR, while TCRdb's copy carries only in-frame clones and drops some. This sample has about 62,000 clones; about 89% occur once, and the top ten carry around 2.3%. The material was peripheral blood, obtained in the first trimester of pregnancy. The receptor set was obtained from a female donor with multiple sclerosis, enrolled in a pregnancy study. Each CDR3 is given with its conserved first and last residue. D genes are given only for firm matches. For some rows the clone size is stated as once, few or many, or as a class when expanded; others skip it.

V gene	J gene	D gene	clone size	CDR3 protein	CDR3 DNA
TRBV5-6	TRBJ1-5	NA	NA	CASSPKGRSSDQPQHF	TGTGCCAGCAGCCCGAAAGGCAGGTCGTCCGATCAGCCCCAGCATTTT
TRBV5-8	TRBJ1-2	NA	NA	CASSLVRIAGYGYTF	TGTGCCAGCAGCTTGGTACGCATAGCGGGGTATGGCTACACCTTC
TRBV18	TRBJ1-1	NA	once	CASSQGKGTEAFF	TGTGCCAGCTCACAGGGGAAGGGGACTGAAGCTTTCTTT
TRBV6-5	TRBJ1-2	NA	NA	CASSYLSGSPYGYTF	TGTGCCAGCAGTTACTTGTCCGGGTCTCCCTATGGCTACACCTTC
TRBV5-1	TRBJ2-6	TRBD2	few	CASSLRTSGRSIEGANVLTF	TGCGCCAGCAGCCTCCGGACTAGCGGGAGGTCTATTGAGGGGGCCAACGTCCTGACTTTC
TRBV19	TRBJ1-2	TRBD1	NA	CASGGQGNYGYTF	TGTGCCAGTGGGGGACAGGGGAACTATGGCTACACCTTC
TRBV27	TRBJ2-6	TRBD1	NA	CASSLFGQVRSGANVLTF	TGTGCCAGCAGTTTATTTGGACAGGTTCGGTCTGGGGCCAACGTCCTGACTTTC
TRBV5-1	TRBJ2-2	NA	NA	CASSGVLTGELFF	TGCGCCAGCTCGGGGGTTCTCACCGGGGAGCTGTTTTTT
TRBV30	TRBJ1-1	NA	few	CAWTWTAEAFF	TGTGCCTGGACCTGGACTGCCGAAGCTTTCTTT
TRBV30	TRBJ1-2	NA	NA	CAWTPGTNYGYTF	TGTGCCTGGACCCCCGGGACAAACTATGGCTACACCTTC
TRBV28	TRBJ1-3	TRBD1	NA	CASRTGSSSGNTIYF	TGTGCCAGCAGGACAGGGTCCAGCTCTGGAAACACCATATATTTT
TRBV19	TRBJ2-7	TRBD1	once	CASTGTGSYEQYF	TGTGCCAGTACCGGGACAGGCTCCTACGAGCAGTACTTC
TRBV11-1	TRBJ1-2	TRBD1	NA	CASSLGQGVFGYTF	TGTGCCAGCAGCCTGGGACAGGGGGTGTTTGGCTACACCTTC
TRBV2	TRBJ1-2	NA	NA	CASRASGGYNYGYTF	TGTGCCAGCAGGGCCTCGGGGGGATATAACTATGGCTACACCTTC
TRBV7-9	TRBJ2-7	TRBD2	once	CASSLAGLAENTYEQYF	TGTGCCAGCAGCTTAGCGGGACTAGCGGAAAATACCTACGAGCAGTACTTC
TRBV6-5	TRBJ2-5	TRBD1	NA	CASSQGVGETQYF	TGTGCCAGCTCACAGGGGGTGGGAGAGACCCAGTACTTC
TRBV4-1	TRBJ2-7	NA	NA	CASSHAHTVTGPIPYEQYF	TGCGCCAGCAGCCACGCCCATACCGTCACAGGGCCGATACCCTACGAGCAGTACTTC
TRBV6-5	TRBJ2-7	TRBD2	NA	CASSRGLALEQYF	TGTGCCAGCAGCCGGGGACTAGCGCTCGAGCAGTACTTC
TRBV6-1	TRBJ2-3	TRBD2	NA	CASSEAQAFLAGGTDTQYF	TGTGCCAGCAGTGAAGCGCAGGCCTTTCTAGCGGGAGGCACAGATACGCAGTATTTT
TRBV6-5	TRBJ2-1	TRBD1	once	CASSQLTGVHEQFF	TGTGCCAGCAGTCAACTCACAGGGGTCCATGAGCAGTTCTTC
TRBV7-2	TRBJ1-4	NA	NA	CASSFIGREKLFF	TGTGCCAGCAGCTTCATTGGGAGGGAAAAACTGTTTTTT
TRBV2	TRBJ1-2	TRBD1	NA	CASSSGTGSNYGYTF	TGTGCCAGCAGTTCCGGGACAGGGTCCAACTATGGCTACACCTTC
TRBV7-9	TRBJ2-7	NA	NA	CASSPGPYEQYF	TGTGCCAGCAGCCCAGGGCCCTACGAGCAGTACTTC
TRBV4-3	TRBJ2-7	NA	NA	CASSLLQGPSYEQYF	TGCGCCAGCAGCTTATTACAGGGACCCTCCTACGAGCAGTACTTC
TRBV9	TRBJ2-5	TRBD2	NA	CASSLRLAGGQETQYF	TGTGCCAGCAGCCTCCGGCTAGCGGGGGGGCAAGAGACCCAGTACTTC
TRBV7-9	TRBJ1-2	NA	few	CASSRSQGISNYGYTF	TGTGCCAGCAGCCGATCCCAGGGGATATCAAACTATGGCTACACCTTC
TRBV27	TRBJ2-3	TRBD2	once	CASSWGGRSVTDTQYF	TGTGCCAGCAGTTGGGGCGGGAGGTCTGTCACAGATACGCAGTATTTT
TRBV6-5	TRBJ1-1	TRBD1	NA	CASSRWDRVDTEAFF	TGTGCCAGCAGCCGGTGGGACAGAGTTGACACTGAAGCTTTCTTT
TRBV14	TRBJ2-2	TRBD1	NA	CASSSLTGPTGELFF	TGTGCCAGCAGCTCCTTGACAGGGCCCACCGGGGAGCTGTTTTTT
TRBV16	TRBJ1-3	NA	NA	CASSPTGTTGNTIYF	TGTGCCAGCAGCCCAACCGGGACAACTGGAAACACCATATATTTT
TRBV30	TRBJ2-6	NA	NA	CAWSSGSGGANVLTF	TGTGCCTGGAGTTCAGGGTCGGGCGGGGCCAACGTCCTGACTTTC
TRBV4-2	TRBJ2-2	TRBD2	NA	CASSQARTGLADTGELFF	TGTGCCAGCAGCCAAGCACGGACCGGACTAGCGGACACCGGGGAGCTGTTTTTT
TRBV6-5	TRBJ2-3	TRBD2	NA	CASSYSAGVDTDTQYF	TGTGCCAGCAGTTACTCTGCGGGAGTAGACACAGATACGCAGTATTTT
TRBV2	TRBJ2-2	NA	once	CVRGGEGNTGELFF	TGTGTCAGGGGGGGGGAGGGGAACACCGGGGAGCTGTTTTTT
TRBV7-8	TRBJ1-1	TRBD1	NA	CASSSDRATEAFF	TGTGCCAGCAGCTCGGACAGGGCCACTGAAGCTTTCTTT
TRBV29-1	TRBJ2-2	TRBD2	NA	CSAFLPGTSGGTNTGELFF	TGCAGCGCATTCCTTCCCGGGACTAGCGGGGGCACGAACACCGGGGAGCTGTTTTTT
TRBV5-6	TRBJ1-2	NA	NA	CASSLDLSGGYTF	TGTGCCAGCAGCTTGGATCTGTCGGGTGGCTACACCTTC
TRBV9	TRBJ2-1	NA	NA	CASSAHTGSSYNEQFF	TGTGCCAGCAGCGCCCATACAGGGAGCTCCTACAATGAGCAGTTCTTC
TRBV20-1	TRBJ2-1	NA	NA	CSATGLVGQFF	TGCAGTGCTACGGGTTTGGTTGGGCAGTTCTTC
TRBV9	TRBJ1-1	NA	NA	CASSVEETPRRGAFF	TGTGCCAGCAGCGTAGAAGAGACCCCCCGTCGGGGAGCTTTCTTT
TRBV7-9	TRBJ2-1	NA	NA	CALGRLTYNEQFF	TGTGCCCTAGGCCGGCTAACCTACAATGAGCAGTTCTTC
TRBV4-3	TRBJ2-7	NA	few	CASSQEAGHPREQYF	TGCGCCAGCAGCCAAGAGGCAGGACACCCTAGAGAGCAGTACTTC
TRBV6-1	TRBJ2-1	TRBD1	NA	CASSARTGGSDEQFF	TGTGCCAGCAGTGCCAGGACAGGGGGATCAGATGAGCAGTTCTTC
TRBV27	TRBJ1-2	NA	NA	CASSLVSGYGYTF	TGTGCCAGCAGTTTAGTATCCGGGTATGGCTACACCTTC
TRBV9	TRBJ2-7	NA	once	CASSVASSGGFYEQYF	TGTGCCAGCAGCGTAGCGAGTAGCGGTGGTTTTTACGAGCAGTACTTC
TRBV7-9	TRBJ2-5	TRBD2	NA	CASSLGLAGGPSETQYF	TGTGCCAGCAGCTTAGGTCTAGCGGGAGGGCCCTCAGAGACCCAGTACTTC
TRBV2	TRBJ1-5	NA	NA	CASRAGSNQPQHF	TGTGCCAGCAGGGCGGGTAGCAATCAGCCCCAGCATTTT
TRBV2	TRBJ1-1	TRBD1	NA	CASAPTGIGTEAFF	TGTGCCAGCGCACCGACAGGGATCGGCACTGAAGCTTTCTTT
TRBV6-1	TRBJ1-4	NA	NA	CASSEDSTATNEKLFF	TGTGCCAGCAGTGAGGACAGTACTGCAACTAATGAAAAACTGTTTTTT
TRBV10-3	TRBJ2-4	TRBD1	NA	CATKTGVAKNIQYF	TGTGCCACAAAAACAGGGGTAGCCAAAAACATTCAGTACTTC